Each of the 28 T cell receptor beta chains below was sequenced from the same sample in a study of early T cells in non-severe SARS-CoV-2 infection (dated by TCRdb to the early 2020s). To prepare the library, 5' RACE was applied. Sequencing used a NextSeq 500. TCRdb handled the public reads itself, with Q25 trimming in fastp and clone calling in MiXCR, and kept productive beta chains. Rows with one shared CDR3 protein collapse into an entry with the most common genes and DNA. The sample table lists about 90,000 distinct CDR3 sequences, 9.5% to 15% of them with a count of one. Of the sample, nearly 4.5% falls within the top ten clones. The input for sequencing was whole blood, taken at baseline. The receptors stem from an adult who was a healthcare worker with PCR-confirmed SARS-CoV-2 infection or an uninfected control (not recorded which).

At least ten counts were recorded for this clonotype. This sequence joins TRBV7-6 and TRBJ2-2; 9 bases are a match to TRBD2. J was trimmed by 0 bases and V by 4 bases; bases with no gene match: 6. CDR3 length equals 17 residues. Germline V gene lookup returns CDR1 SGHVS and CDR2 FNYEAQ. CDR3 DNA sequence: TGTGCCAGCAGCTCCATTCCTAGCGGGGCGAACACCGGGGAGCTGTTTTTT. Translating it yields CASSSIPSGANTGELFF.

The V call is TRBV12-5, the J call TRBJ2-7; 12 positions match TRBD2. J gave up 3 bases and V 6 bases, and 12 bases lay outside the gene matches. Germline-derived CDR1 and CDR2 are LGHNT and FRNRAP. The CDR3 contains 17 residues. CDR3 amino acids: CASGPTLPTSGGYEQYF. In nucleotides, the CDR3 is TGTGCTAGTGGACCTACGCTCCCGACTAGCGGGGGCTACGAGCAGTACTTC.

This clonotype was counted many times. V usage is TRBV4-1 and J usage is TRBJ1-2; D perhaps matches TRBD1 (5 bases). CDR3 size: 13 residues. Trimming took 1 base from V and 6 from J, leaving 9 bases between them. The germline V gene has CDR1 MGHRA and CDR2 YSYEKL. CDR3 residues: CASSQGKGHGYTF. In DNA, the CDR3 is TGCGCCAGCAGCCAAGGAAAGGGACATGGCTACACCTTC.

The J gene is TRBJ2-7, the V gene TRBV29-1; TRBD1 matches at 9 bases. Germline lookup yields CDR1 SQVTM and CDR2 ANQGSEA. This CDR3 region has 12 residues. J was trimmed by 6 bases and V by 7 bases; bases with no gene match: 7. The CDR3 DNA follows: TGCAGCGGAGGAACAGGGGGCTTCGAGCAGTACTTC. It encodes CSGGTGGFEQYF.

The DNA of the CDR3 is TGTGCCAGCAGCGTACTAGCGGGGGGTGCAGATACGCAGTATTTT. Translated: CASSVLAGGADTQYF. The chain has TRBV9 and TRBJ2-3; 11 bases align to TRBD2. The junction had 2 bases not matched to a gene; V was cut back by 1 base and J by 4 bases. The CDR3 consists of 15 residues. Germline assignment: CDR1 SGDLS and CDR2 YYNGEE.

This clonotype was seen only a few times. The chain recombines TRBV30 with TRBJ2-7; 7 bases align to TRBD2. This CDR3 has 16 amino acids. Germline lookup yields CDR1 GTSNPN and CDR2 SVGIG (reference sequence). The trim removed 0 bases at V and 3 bases at J, leaving 11 bases unmatched. The CDR3 DNA reads TGTGCCTGGAGTGTATCCGCCGGGACTATGCTCTACGAGCAGTACTTC. Translated, it gives CAWSVSAGTMLYEQYF.

This clonotype appeared a few times. The chain is built from TRBV11-2 and TRBJ2-7; 8 bases fit TRBD1. The J segment lost 4 bases and the V segment lost 4 bases, leaving 3 bases of the junction unmatched. The CDR3 consists of 13 residues. The germline gives CDR1 SGHAT, CDR2 FQNNGV. CDR3 nucleotides: TGTGCCAGCAGCTACGACAGGGGATACGAGCAGTACTTC. It yields the protein CASSYDRGYEQYF.

This clonotype was recorded many times. The chain joins TRBV24-1 to TRBJ2-6, with no clear D. This CDR3 spans 15 amino acids. V was pared by 2 bases and J by 0 bases, with 4 bases between. CDR1 KGHDR and CDR2 SFDVKD come from the germline V gene. The CDR3 protein is CATSDSDSGANVLTF. DNA of the CDR3: TGTGCCACCAGTGATTCGGACTCTGGGGCCAACGTCCTGACTTTC.

This chain connects TRBV3-1 to TRBJ2-7; 7 positions agree with TRBD1. This CDR3 comprises 13 residues. The V gene end was trimmed by 6 bases and the J gene end by 3 bases; junction bases not matched to a gene: 5. CDR1 is LGHDT, CDR2 YNNKEL, per germline (reference sequence). This CDR3 reads CASSGQANYEQYF. The CDR3 DNA reads as TGTGCCAGCAGTGGACAGGCCAACTACGAGCAGTACTTC.

Ten or more counts support this clonotype. The chain couples TRBV6-2 or TRBV6-3 to TRBJ2-7; D ambiguous. This CDR3 has 12 amino acids. The germline V and J ends were trimmed by 0 bases and 1 base, with 1 base remaining between them. From germline, CDR1 is MNHEY and CDR2 SVGEGT. The CDR3 is CASSYSSYEQYF. The CDR3 nucleotides read TGTGCCAGCAGTTACTCGTCCTACGAGCAGTACTTC.

Only a few counts were recorded for this clonotype. This chain uses TRBV29-1 with TRBJ2-1; 8 nucleotides agree with TRBD2. CDR1 is SQVTM and CDR2 is ANQGSEA in the germline V gene. CDR3 length: 15 amino acids. Trimming removed 2 bases from V and 4 bases from J; junction bases left unmatched: 7. The CDR3 coding sequence is TGCAGCGTTGAATTAGGCGGGGGGCTATACAATGAGCAGTTCTTC. Protein sequence: CSVELGGGLYNEQFF.

The V call is TRBV27, the J call TRBJ2-7, with a tentative D call TRBD2 (5 bases). Trimming left V 9 bases short and J 3 bases short, with 15 bases between. The CDR3 loop spans 13 amino acids. The germline gives CDR1 MNHEY, CDR2 SMNVEV (reference sequence). The CDR3 protein is CASSGGLHYEQYF. The CDR3 DNA follows: TGTGCCAGTTCCGGAGGCCTGCACTACGAGCAGTACTTC.

This chain links TRBV29-1 with TRBJ2-1; 9 bases agree with TRBD1. Per the germline V gene, CDR1 is SQVTM and CDR2 is ANQGSEA. This CDR3 region has 14 residues. V was clipped by 4 bases and J by 8 bases; unmatched bases: 9. CDR3 coding DNA: TGCAGCGTTGCTTACAGGGGGCGCTGGGATGAGCAGTTCTTC. Its translation: CSVAYRGRWDEQFF.

This clonotype has only a few counts. The V and J genes are TRBV11-2 and TRBJ2-7; the match to TRBD2 covers 9 bases. Germline CDR1 and CDR2: SGHAT and FQNNGV. J lost 0 bases, V lost 5 bases, and 2 bases had no gene match. CDR3 size: 14 residues. The CDR3 loop reads CASSLAGPSYEQYF. The CDR3 region has the DNA TGTGCCAGCAGCCTAGCGGGGCCCTCCTACGAGCAGTACTTC.

The chain has TRBV28 and TRBJ1-2; D remains ambiguous. CDR3 length: 13 residues. V was cut by 3 bases and J by 4 bases, with 9 bases left in between. Germline V gene lookup returns CDR1 MDHEN and CDR2 SYDVKM. DNA for the CDR3: TGTGCCAGCAGTTTCGGGAACCTCTATGGCTACACCTTC. Amino acids: CASSFGNLYGYTF.

In its sample, this clonotype was seen a few times. This sequence joins TRBV3-1 and TRBJ2-5; TRBD1 matches at 8 bases. The CDR3 is 15 amino acids. Germline CDR1 LGHDT, CDR2 YNNKEL (reference sequence). With V trimmed by 4 bases and J by 1 base, 5 bases remained unmatched. CDR3 sequence (DNA): TGTGCCAGCAGCCCCTGGGACAGGTCCCAAGAGACCCAGTACTTC. This translates into CASSPWDRSQETQYF.

The chain uses TRBV28 and TRBJ2-4, with D maybe TRBD2 (6 bases). This CDR3 spans 14 amino acids. V was trimmed by 2 bases and J by 9 bases, leaving 14 bases between them. The germline V gene has CDR1 MDHEN and CDR2 SYDVKM. For the CDR3, the DNA is TGTGCCAGCAGTTTAGGCGGGACCGGAGGCATTCAGTACTTC. Its translation is CASSLGGTGGIQYF.

This clonotype was found many times. The V and J genes are TRBV29-1 and TRBJ2-3; TRBD2 matches at 8 bases. The CDR3 consists of 14 residues. Germline V lookup: CDR1 SQVTM, CDR2 ANQGSEA. After removal of 3 bases from V and 2 bases from J, the junction contained 4 bases not matched to a gene. CDR3 bases: TGCAGCGTTGAGTTACTAGCGGACACAGATACGCAGTATTTT. Amino acids: CSVELLADTDTQYF.

This chain connects TRBV6-6 to TRBJ1-3, with D perhaps matching TRBD1 (6 bases). The CDR3 spans 18 residues. Germline V CDR1 and CDR2: MNHNY, SVGAGI (reference sequence). Deletions cut 6 bases from V and 1 base from J, with 22 bases between. The CDR3 DNA is TGTGCCAGCAGCCTCAATCTCAGGGGAAGTCCATCTGGAAACACCATATATTTT. Translating gives CASSLNLRGSPSGNTIYF.

In this sample, this clonotype turned up many times. The CDR3 DNA reads TGTGCCAGCAGCCCCTGGACAGGTGAGGCTTTCTTT. It translates to CASSPWTGEAFF. The chain links TRBV14 to TRBJ1-1; TRBD1 agrees at 7 bases. Germline V gene sequence: CDR1 SGHDN, CDR2 FVKESK. The J segment lost 11 bases and the V segment lost 4 bases, leaving 7 bases of the junction unmatched. The CDR3 is made up of 12 amino acids.

This clonotype was seen at least ten times. The rearrangement uses TRBV7-8 and TRBJ2-2, with D perhaps matching TRBD1 or TRBD2 (6 bases each). Germline V lookup: CDR1 SGHVS, CDR2 FQNEAQ. This CDR3 contains 14 residues. Here the CDR3 reads CANMGGRGTGELFF. The CDR3, as DNA: TGTGCAAATATGGGGGGCAGGGGCACCGGGGAGCTGTTTTTT.

This clonotype was seen a handful of times. The rearrangement uses TRBV12-5 and TRBJ2-7, with D possibly TRBD1 on 6 matching bases. The CDR3 length is 17 residues. The germline CDR1 and CDR2 sequences are LGHNT and FRNRAP. The V end lost 0 bases, the J end lost 1 base, and 16 bases lay between the germline ends. CDR3 sequence (DNA): TGTGCTAGTGGTTTGGTCCTTTCCCCGGGACAATCCTACGAGCAGTACTTC. This gives the protein CASGLVLSPGQSYEQYF.

This sequence joins TRBV20-1 and TRBJ1-4; perhaps TRBD1 as D (5 bases). Germline V gives CDR1 DFQATT, CDR2 SNEGSKA (reference sequence). V lost 5 bases to trimming and J lost 0 bases, with 16 bases between them. The CDR3 has 16 amino acids. Here the CDR3 reads CSAPEPGFSTNEKLFF. The CDR3 DNA sequence: TGCAGTGCTCCGGAACCAGGGTTTTCAACTAATGAAAAACTGTTTTTT.

This clonotype has a handful of counts. The V call is TRBV28, the J call TRBJ2-3, with unresolved D. The CDR3 runs 17 residues. Trimming took 5 bases from V and 3 from J, leaving 21 bases between them. Germline lookup yields CDR1 MDHEN and CDR2 SYDVKM. The CDR3 here is CASSPSKGLRFTDTQYF. DNA of the CDR3: TGTGCCAGCAGTCCATCCAAGGGCCTTCGGTTTACAGATACGCAGTATTTT.

This clonotype was seen at least ten times. The rearrangement links TRBV14 to TRBJ2-7; D gene ambiguous. CDR3 length: 19 amino acids. CDR1 is SGHDN and CDR2 is FVKESK in the germline V gene. V was pared by 2 bases and J by 0 bases, with 23 bases between. The CDR3 sequence: CASSQRLTPLNRSSYEQYF. Here the CDR3 DNA reads TGTGCCAGCAGCCAACGCTTAACTCCTCTGAATAGGAGCTCCTACGAGCAGTACTTC. The full variable domain, in which reference TRBV14 and TRBJ2-7 provide the parts outside the CDR3, is EAGVTQFPSHSVIEKGQTVTLRCDPISGHDNLYWYRRVMGKEIKFLLHFVKESKQDESGMPNNRFLAERTGGTYSTLKVQPAELEDSGVYFCASSQRLTPLNRSSYEQYFGPGTRLTVT.

This clonotype showed up just a few times. The V gene is TRBV12-3 or TRBV12-4, the J gene TRBJ2-2; D is undetermined. Trimming removed 1 base from V and 6 bases from J, with 3 bases in between. CDR3 length: 12 residues. The CDR3 region has the DNA TGTGCCAGCAGTTTAGTTCCCGGGGAGCTGTTTTTT. Its translation is CASSLVPGELFF.

CDR3 in amino acids: CASSQLAGGRYPYNEQFF. The DNA for the CDR3 is TGTGCCAGCTCACAATTAGCGGGGGGCCGGTATCCATACAATGAGCAGTTCTTC. This chain connects TRBV18 to TRBJ2-1, with TRBD2 matching over 10 bases. V shed 4 bases, J shed 4 bases, and the junction held 13 bases outside the gene matches. The CDR3 is 18 amino acids. The germline CDR1 and CDR2 sequences are KGHSH and LQKENI.

This clonotype was seen many times. The chain recombines TRBV13 with TRBJ2-1; 7 bases are a match to TRBD1. This CDR3 contains 14 residues. V lost 5 bases, J lost 4 bases, and 5 bases stayed unmatched. Germline loops: CDR1 PRHDT, CDR2 FYEKMQ (reference sequence). In DNA form, the CDR3 reads TGTGCCAGCAGCCCCCCGGGACAGTACAATGAGCAGTTCTTC. This encodes CASSPPGQYNEQFF.